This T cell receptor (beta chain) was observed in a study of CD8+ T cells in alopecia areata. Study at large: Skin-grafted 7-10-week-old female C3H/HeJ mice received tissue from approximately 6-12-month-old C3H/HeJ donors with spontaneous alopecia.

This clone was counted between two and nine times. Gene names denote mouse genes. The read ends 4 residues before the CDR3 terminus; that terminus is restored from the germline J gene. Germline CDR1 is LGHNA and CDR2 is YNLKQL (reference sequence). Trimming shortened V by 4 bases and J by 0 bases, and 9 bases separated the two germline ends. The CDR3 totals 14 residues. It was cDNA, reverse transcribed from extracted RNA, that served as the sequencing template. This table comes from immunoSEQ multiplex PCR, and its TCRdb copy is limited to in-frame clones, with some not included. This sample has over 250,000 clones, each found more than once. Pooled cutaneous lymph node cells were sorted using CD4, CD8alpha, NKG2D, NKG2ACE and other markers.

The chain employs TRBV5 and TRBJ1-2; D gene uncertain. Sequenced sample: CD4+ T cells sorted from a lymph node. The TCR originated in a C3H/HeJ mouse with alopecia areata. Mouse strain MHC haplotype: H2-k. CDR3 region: CASSPARTNSDYTF. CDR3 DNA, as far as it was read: TGTGCCAGCAGCCCAGCCAGGACAAACTCC.